The clone carrying this T cell receptor beta chain was observed once. This CDR3 has 15 amino acids. Unmatched junction bases numbered 7, after V lost 5 bases and J lost 8 bases. The germline V gene has CDR1 MNHNS and CDR2 SASEGT. The record originates from a study of radiotherapy plus CTLA-4 blockade in lung cancer. Study-level information: Among all patients, around 18% showed objective responses, while about 30% had disease control.

TCRdb keeps only in-frame clones here, not all; method: immunoSEQ multiplex PCR. The sample records tens of thousands of clones, 70% to 90% being singletons. The sequencing used peripheral blood, collected from a patient treated with radiotherapy plus ipilimumab. The clonotype was recovered from a human donor with non-small cell lung cancer that progressed on radiotherapy plus ipilimumab. The rearrangement joins TRBV6-1 to TRBJ2-1; 12 bases fit TRBD1. The CDR3 DNA sequence: TGTGCCAGCAGTCGGGGGGGACAGGGGGCCGATGAGCAGTTCTTC. Its translation is CASSRGGQGADEQFF.